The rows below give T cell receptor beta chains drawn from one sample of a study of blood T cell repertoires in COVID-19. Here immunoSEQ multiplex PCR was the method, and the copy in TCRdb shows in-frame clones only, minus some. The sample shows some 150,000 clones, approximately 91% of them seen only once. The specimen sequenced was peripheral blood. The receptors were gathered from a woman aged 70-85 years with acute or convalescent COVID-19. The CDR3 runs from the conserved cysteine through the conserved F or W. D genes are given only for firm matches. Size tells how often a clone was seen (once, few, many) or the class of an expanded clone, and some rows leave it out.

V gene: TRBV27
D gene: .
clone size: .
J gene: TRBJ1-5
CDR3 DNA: TGTGCCAGCAGTTTATTCTGGGGGGGCGGCCTCAATCAGCCCCAGCATTTT
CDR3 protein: CASSLFWGGGLNQPQHF

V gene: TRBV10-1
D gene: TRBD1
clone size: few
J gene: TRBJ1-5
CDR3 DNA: TGCGCCAGCAGTGAGATGGACAGGGACAATCAGCCCCAGCATTTT
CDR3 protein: CASSEMDRDNQPQHF

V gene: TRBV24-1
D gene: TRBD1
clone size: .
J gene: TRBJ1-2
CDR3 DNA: TGTGCCACCAGTGCCCAGACAGGGGCGATCTCATATGGCTACACCTTC
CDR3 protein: CATSAQTGAISYGYTF

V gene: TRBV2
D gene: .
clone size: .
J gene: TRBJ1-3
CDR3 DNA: TGTGCCAGCAGAACCAGTGGTCGTATAAACACCATATATTTT
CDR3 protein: CASRTSGRINTIYF

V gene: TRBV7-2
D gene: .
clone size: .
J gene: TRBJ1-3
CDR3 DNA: TGTGCCAGCAGCCTACAGGGTTTCGGAGCGGACACCATATATTTT
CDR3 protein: CASSLQGFGADTIYF

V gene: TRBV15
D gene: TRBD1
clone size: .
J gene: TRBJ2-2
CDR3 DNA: TGTGCCACCAGCAGAGATGTCGGGACAGGGAGCGGGGAGCTGTTTTTT
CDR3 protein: CATSRDVGTGSGELFF

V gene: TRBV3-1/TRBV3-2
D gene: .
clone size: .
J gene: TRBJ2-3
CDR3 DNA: TGTGCCAGCAGCCAAGATAGAGCCAGGAGCACAGATACGCAGTATTTT
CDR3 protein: CASSQDRARSTDTQYF

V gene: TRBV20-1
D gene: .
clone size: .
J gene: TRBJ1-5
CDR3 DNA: TGCAGTGCTAGTCCGGGGAGCAATCAGCCCCAGCATTTT
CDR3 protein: CSASPGSNQPQHF

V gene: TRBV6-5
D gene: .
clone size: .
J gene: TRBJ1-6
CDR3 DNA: TGTGCCAGCAGTCCCCCAGCTACAGGGCTTTCACCCCTCCACTTT
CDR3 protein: CASSPPATGLSPLHF

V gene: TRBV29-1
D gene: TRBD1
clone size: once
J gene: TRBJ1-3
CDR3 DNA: TGCAGCGTTCGGACAGGGGCTGACTCTGGAAACACCATATATTTT
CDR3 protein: CSVRTGADSGNTIYF

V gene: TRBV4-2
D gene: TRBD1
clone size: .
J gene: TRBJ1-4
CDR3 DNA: TGTGCCAGCAGCCAAGGGGGGACAGGGGGCTCGGCGAGTGAAAAACTGTTTTTT
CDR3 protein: CASSQGGTGGSASEKLFF

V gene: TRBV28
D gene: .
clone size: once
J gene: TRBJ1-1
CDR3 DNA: TGTGCCAGCAGTTTCGGGGGGGCTAGCGCTGAAGCTTTCTTT
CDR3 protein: CASSFGGASAEAFF

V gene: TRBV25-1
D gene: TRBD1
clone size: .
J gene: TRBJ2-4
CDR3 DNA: TGTGCCAGCAGTTCTATGGGACAGTTAGCCAAAAACATTCAGTACTTC
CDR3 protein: CASSSMGQLAKNIQYF

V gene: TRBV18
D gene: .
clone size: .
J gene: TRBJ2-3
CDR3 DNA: TGTGCCAGCTCCAGGCAAACTAGCACAGATACGCAGTATTTT
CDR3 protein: CASSRQTSTDTQYF

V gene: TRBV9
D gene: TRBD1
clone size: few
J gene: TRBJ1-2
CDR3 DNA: TGTGCCAGCAGCCCCGGGACAGGGGGTACCACTAACTATGGCTACACCTTC
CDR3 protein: CASSPGTGGTTNYGYTF

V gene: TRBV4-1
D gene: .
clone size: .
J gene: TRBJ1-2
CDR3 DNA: TGCGCCAGCAGCCAAGTTTTAGGGGTTTCTGGCTACACCTTC
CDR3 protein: CASSQVLGVSGYTF

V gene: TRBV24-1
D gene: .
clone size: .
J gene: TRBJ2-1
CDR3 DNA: TGTGCCACCAGTGATTCCCACAGGGTCAATGAGCAGTTCTTC
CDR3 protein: CATSDSHRVNEQFF

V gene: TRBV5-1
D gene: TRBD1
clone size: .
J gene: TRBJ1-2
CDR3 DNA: TGCGCCAGCAGCTTGGGCCCCCTAACCGGGACAGGGACCGGGGGCTACACCTTC
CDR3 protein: CASSLGPLTGTGTGGYTF

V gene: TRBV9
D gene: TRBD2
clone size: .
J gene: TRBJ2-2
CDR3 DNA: TGTGCCAGCAGAAAAAGGGTAGCGGGGGATGACGGGGAGCTGTTTTTT
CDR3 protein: CASRKRVAGDDGELFF

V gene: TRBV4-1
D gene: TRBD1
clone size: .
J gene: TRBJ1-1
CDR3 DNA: TGCGCCAGCAGCCGGGGACAGGGGGCCGTGAACACTGAAGCTTTCTTT
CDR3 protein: CASSRGQGAVNTEAFF

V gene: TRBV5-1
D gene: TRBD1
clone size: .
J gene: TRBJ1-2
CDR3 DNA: TGCGCCAGCAGCCTAATTCCCGGGACAGAAGGATATGGCTACACCTTC
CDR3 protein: CASSLIPGTEGYGYTF

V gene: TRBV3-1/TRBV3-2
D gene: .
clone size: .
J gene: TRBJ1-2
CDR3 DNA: TGTGCCAGCAGCCAGCAGGGGTGGGGGTATGGCTACACCTTC
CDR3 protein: CASSQQGWGYGYTF

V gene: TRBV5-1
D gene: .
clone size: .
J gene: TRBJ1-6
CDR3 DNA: TGCGCCAGCAGCTTGAAGGAGAACGTCTATAATTCACCCCTCCACTTT
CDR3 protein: CASSLKENVYNSPLHF

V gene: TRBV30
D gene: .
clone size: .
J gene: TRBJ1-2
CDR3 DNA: TGTGCCTGGGAGACAGGCTTTAACTATGGCTACACCTTC
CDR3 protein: CAWETGFNYGYTF

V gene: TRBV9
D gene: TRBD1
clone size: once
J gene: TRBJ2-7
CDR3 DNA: TGTGCCAGCAGCGTAGCTCCGACAGGGGCAGCCTACGAGCAGTACTTC
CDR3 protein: CASSVAPTGAAYEQYF

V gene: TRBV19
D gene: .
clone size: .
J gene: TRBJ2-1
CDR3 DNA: TGTGCCAGTAGTTCCGGGACACCGTACAATGAGCAGTTCTTC
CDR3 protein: CASSSGTPYNEQFF

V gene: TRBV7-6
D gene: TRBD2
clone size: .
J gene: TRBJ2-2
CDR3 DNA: TGTGCCAGCAGGATGCGGGGAGGGGTGAACACCGGGGAGCTGTTTTTT
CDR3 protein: CASRMRGGVNTGELFF

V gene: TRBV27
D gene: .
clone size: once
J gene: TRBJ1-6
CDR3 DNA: TGTGCCAGCAGCTTGAGAAGCGACCTTATCTCGGGGAATTCACCCCTCCACTTT
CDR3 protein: CASSLRSDLISGNSPLHF

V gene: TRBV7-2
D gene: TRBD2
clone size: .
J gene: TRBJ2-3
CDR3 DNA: TGTGCCAGCAGCTTAGCGGGTAGCGGGGGGGGAGGAGATACGCAGTATTTT
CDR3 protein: CASSLAGSGGGGDTQYF

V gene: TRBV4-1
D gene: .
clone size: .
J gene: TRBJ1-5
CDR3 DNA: TGCGCCAGCAGCCAAGGGAGCGGGGATCGCAATCAGCCCCAGCATTTT
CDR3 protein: CASSQGSGDRNQPQHF

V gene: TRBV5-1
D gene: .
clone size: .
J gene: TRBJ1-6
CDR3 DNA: TGCGCCAGCAGCCCTAGACTTGATTCACCCCTCCACTTT
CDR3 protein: CASSPRLDSPLHF

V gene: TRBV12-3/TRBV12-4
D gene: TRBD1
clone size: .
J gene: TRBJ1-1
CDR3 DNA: TGTGCCAGCAGGGGACAGTTGAACACTGAAGCTTTCTTT
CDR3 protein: CASRGQLNTEAFF

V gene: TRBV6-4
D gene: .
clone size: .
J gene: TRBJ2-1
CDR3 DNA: TGTGCCAGCTCCCGACAGGCAAGCTCCTACAATGAGCAGTTCTTC
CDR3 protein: CASSRQASSYNEQFF

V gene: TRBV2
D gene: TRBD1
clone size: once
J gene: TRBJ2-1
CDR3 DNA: TGTGCCAGCAGACGGGACAGCTTCTACAATGAGCAGTTCTTC
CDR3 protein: CASRRDSFYNEQFF

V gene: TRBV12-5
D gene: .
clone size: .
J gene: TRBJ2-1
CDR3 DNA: TGTGCTAGTGGTTTGTCTAGTCAAGATGAGCAGTTCTTC
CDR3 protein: CASGLSSQDEQFF

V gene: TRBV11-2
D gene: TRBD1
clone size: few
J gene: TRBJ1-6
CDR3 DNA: TGTGCCAGCAGCCCCAGAATTCCGGGACAGGGGGCGGGAAATTCACCCCTCCACTTT
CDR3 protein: CASSPRIPGQGAGNSPLHF

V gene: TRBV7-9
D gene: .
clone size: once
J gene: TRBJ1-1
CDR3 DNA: TGTGCCAGCAGCCCTGACAGGTTCATGAACACTGAAGCTTTCTTT
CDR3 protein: CASSPDRFMNTEAFF

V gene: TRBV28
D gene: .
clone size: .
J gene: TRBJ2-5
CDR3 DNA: TGTGCCAGCAGGACAGACCAAGAGACCCAGTACTTC
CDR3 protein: CASRTDQETQYF

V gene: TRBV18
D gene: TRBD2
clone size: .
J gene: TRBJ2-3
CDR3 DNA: TGTGCCAGCTCAAGGCTAGCGGGGGAGGATACGCAGTATTTT
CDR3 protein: CASSRLAGEDTQYF

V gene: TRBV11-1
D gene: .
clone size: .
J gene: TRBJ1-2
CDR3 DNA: TGTGCCAGCAGCCTGACAGGAGATGGGCTCTATGGCTACACCTTC
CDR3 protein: CASSLTGDGLYGYTF

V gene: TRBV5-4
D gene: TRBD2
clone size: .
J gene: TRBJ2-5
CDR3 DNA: TGTGCCAGCAGCTTTAGCGGGGGGGCCAAAGAGACCCAGTACTTC
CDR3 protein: CASSFSGGAKETQYF

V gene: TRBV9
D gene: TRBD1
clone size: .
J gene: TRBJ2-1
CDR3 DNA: TGTGCCAGCAGCGCAGGACAGGGATACAATGAGCAGTTCTTC
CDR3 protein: CASSAGQGYNEQFF

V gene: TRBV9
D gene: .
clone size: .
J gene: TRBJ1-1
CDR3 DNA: TGTGCCAGCAGCCCGGGAGGGGTTACTGAAGCTTTCTTT
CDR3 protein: CASSPGGVTEAFF

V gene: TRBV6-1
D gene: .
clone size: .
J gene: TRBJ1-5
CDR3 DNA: TGTGCCAGCAGTGAAGCCGACATCAATCAGCCCCAGCATTTT
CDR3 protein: CASSEADINQPQHF

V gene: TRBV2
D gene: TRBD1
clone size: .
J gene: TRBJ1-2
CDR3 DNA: TGTGCCAGCACCTCATCCGGGACAGGGGGCTATGGCTACACCTTC
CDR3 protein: CASTSSGTGGYGYTF

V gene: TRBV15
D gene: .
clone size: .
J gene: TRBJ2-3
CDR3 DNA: TGTGCCACCAGCAGTCTCCCTACCGGGACAACGCAGTATTTT
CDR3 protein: CATSSLPTGTTQYF

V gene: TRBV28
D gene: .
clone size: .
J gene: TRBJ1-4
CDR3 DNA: TGTGCCAGCAGTTTTTTACAGGGAAGCGAAAAACTGTTTTTT
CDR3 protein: CASSFLQGSEKLFF

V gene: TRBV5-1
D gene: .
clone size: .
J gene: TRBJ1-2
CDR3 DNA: TGCGCCAGCAGCTTGTCGGGGGAGGGTTATGGCTACACCTTC
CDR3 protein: CASSLSGEGYGYTF

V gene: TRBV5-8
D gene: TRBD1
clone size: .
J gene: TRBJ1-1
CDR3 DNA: TGTGCCAGCAGCAAGACAGGGGTTACTGAAGCTTTCTTT
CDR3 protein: CASSKTGVTEAFF

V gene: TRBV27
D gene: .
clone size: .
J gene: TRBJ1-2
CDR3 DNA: TGTGCCAGCAGTCCAGGACAGAGAGCTAACTATGGCTACACCTTC
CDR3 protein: CASSPGQRANYGYTF

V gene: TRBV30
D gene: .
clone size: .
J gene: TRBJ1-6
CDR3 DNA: TGTGCCTGGAGTGGAGGGTTAAATTCACCCCTCCACTTT
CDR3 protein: CAWSGGLNSPLHF

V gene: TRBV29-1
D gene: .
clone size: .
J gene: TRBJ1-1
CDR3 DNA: TGCAGCGTTGAGGCGGGAATGAACACTGAAGCTTTCTTT
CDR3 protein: CSVEAGMNTEAFF

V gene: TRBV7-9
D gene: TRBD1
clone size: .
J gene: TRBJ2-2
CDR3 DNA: TGTGCCAGCAGCGCCGGGACAGGGGGTTATGGGCTGTTTTTT
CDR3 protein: CASSAGTGGYGLFF

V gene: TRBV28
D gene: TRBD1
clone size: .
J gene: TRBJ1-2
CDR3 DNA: TGTGCCAGCAGTTTGTCGGCAGGGGGCCCTGGCTACACCTTC
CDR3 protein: CASSLSAGGPGYTF

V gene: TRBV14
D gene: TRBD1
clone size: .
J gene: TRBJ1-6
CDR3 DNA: TGTGCCAGCAGCCAAGACGCGGTGGGGACAGGGAGTTCACCCCTCCACTTT
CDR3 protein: CASSQDAVGTGSSPLHF

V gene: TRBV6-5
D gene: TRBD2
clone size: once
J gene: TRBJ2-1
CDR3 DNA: TGTGCCAGTTCCTGGACTAGCGCCTACAATGAGCAGTTCTTC
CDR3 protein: CASSWTSAYNEQFF

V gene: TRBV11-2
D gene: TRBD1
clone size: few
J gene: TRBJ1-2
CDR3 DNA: TGTGCCAGCAGCCAAGGGACAGGGGTGTATGGCTACACCTTC
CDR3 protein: CASSQGTGVYGYTF

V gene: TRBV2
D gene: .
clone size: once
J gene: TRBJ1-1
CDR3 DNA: TGTGCCAGCACAGGGGTCACTGAAGCTTTCTTT
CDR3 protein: CASTGVTEAFF

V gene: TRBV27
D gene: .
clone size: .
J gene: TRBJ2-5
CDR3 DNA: TGTGCCAGCAGGGGGCCTAGGTGGTCCGAGACCCAGTACTTC
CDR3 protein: CASRGPRWSETQYF

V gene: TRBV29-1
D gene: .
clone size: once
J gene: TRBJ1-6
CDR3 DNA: TGCAGCGTTGAAGATCTAGTGAGCTCCTATAATTCACCCCTCCACTTT
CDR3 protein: CSVEDLVSSYNSPLHF